Below are 28 T cell receptor beta chains sequenced from a single sample in a study of CD8 T cells in ankylosing spondylitis. TCRdb reprocessed the 5' RACE reads via MiXCR and lists one record per CDR3 protein. The sample shows about 150,000 distinct CDR3 sequences, 25% to 35% of them seen only once. Sequencing was performed on synovial fluid, either unsorted or a sorted T cell fraction (not recorded which). The receptor source for this set is a male donor with ankylosing spondylitis.

This clonotype was recorded many times. The chain has TRBV4-1 and TRBJ2-2, with TRBD2 matching over 10 bases. This CDR3 is 16 amino acids long. V was pared by 1 base and J by 4 bases, with 3 bases of the junction left unmatched. CDR1 and CDR2 from the germline V gene are MGHRA and YSYEKL. The CDR3 sequence is CASSQGLAGGTGELFF. The CDR3 DNA reads TGCGCCAGCAGCCAAGGGTTAGCGGGGGGCACCGGGGAGCTGTTTTTT.

The V and J genes are TRBV2 and TRBJ2-5; a possible D gene is TRBD2 (7 bases). Trimming removed 7 bases from V and 4 bases from J, with 13 bases in between. The CDR3 runs 13 residues. Germline CDR1 reads SNHLY; CDR2 reads FYNNEI. CDR3 nucleotide sequence: TGTGCCAGCATCGGCGGGGGCCTAGAGACCCAGTACTTC. It specifies CASIGGGLETQYF.

This clonotype was recorded many times. CDR3 sequence (DNA): TGTGCCAGCAGTTTATGGGCGGGAGGGCCAAACGAGCAGTACTTC. As protein: CASSLWAGGPNEQYF. The chain is built from TRBV28 and TRBJ2-7; the match to TRBD2 covers 9 bases. The J segment lost 5 bases and the V segment lost 0 bases, leaving 5 bases of the junction unmatched. In germline, CDR1 is MDHEN, CDR2 SYDVKM. The CDR3 is made up of 15 amino acids.

The chain carries TRBV20-1 and TRBJ1-4, with D maybe TRBD1 (5 bases). The CDR3 runs to 12 residues. Trimming took off 6 bases at V and 10 bases at J, with 15 bases between the two ends. The germline gives CDR1 DFQATT, CDR2 SNEGSKA (reference sequence). The CDR3 loop reads CSATGRQGKLFF. CDR3 bases: TGCAGTGCAACCGGGAGGCAGGGAAAACTGTTTTTT.

The V gene is TRBV27, the J gene TRBJ2-7, with TRBD2 identical over 10 bases. CDR1 is MNHEY, CDR2 SMNVEV, per germline (reference sequence). This CDR3 spans 14 amino acids. V was pared by 7 bases and J by 4 bases, with 7 bases of the junction left unmatched. CDR3 amino acids: CASKTLAGAYEQYF. In nucleotides, the CDR3 is TGTGCCAGCAAGACCCTAGCGGGAGCTTACGAGCAGTACTTC.

This clonotype was seen repeatedly, ten times or more. V gene TRBV7-9 combines with J gene TRBJ1-1, with 7 positions matching TRBD1. The CDR3 runs to 14 residues. V was pared by 3 bases and J by 3 bases, with 4 bases of the junction left unmatched. Germline loops: CDR1 SEHNR, CDR2 FQNEAQ (reference sequence). The CDR3 here is CASSLPGGDTEAFF. DNA of the CDR3: TGTGCCAGCAGCTTGCCAGGGGGGGACACTGAAGCTTTCTTT.

The sample holds a few counts of this clonotype. The V and J genes are TRBV7-2 and TRBJ2-1, with TRBD2 matching over 10 bases. The CDR3 consists of 14 residues. Germline V gives CDR1 SGHTA, CDR2 FQGNSA. V lost 2 bases, J lost 5 bases, and 0 bases stayed unmatched. The CDR3: CASSLSGRDNEQFF. For the CDR3, the DNA is TGTGCCAGCAGCTTAAGCGGGAGGGACAATGAGCAGTTCTTC. The entire variable domain, with the rest obtained from reference TRBV7-2 and TRBJ2-1, is as follows: GAGVSQSPSNKVTEKGKDVELRCDPISGHTALYWYRQSLGQGLEFLIYFQGNSAPDKSGLPSDRFSAERTGGSVSTLTIQRTQQEDSAVYLCASSLSGRDNEQFFGPGTRLTVL.

The J gene is TRBJ2-7, the V gene TRBV3-1; D remains ambiguous. V lost 6 bases and J 4 bases, leaving 7 bases between the germline ends. This CDR3 is built from 11 residues. CDR1 and CDR2 from the germline V gene are LGHDT and YNNKEL (reference sequence). Written as DNA, the CDR3 is TGTGCCAGCAGTGGAAGATACGAGCAGTACTTC. It translates to CASSGRYEQYF.

The chain couples TRBV12-3 or TRBV12-4 to TRBJ1-1; 7 bases match TRBD1. The CDR3 has 16 residues. V dropped 7 bases and J dropped 5; count of bases not matched to a gene: 16. The CDR3: CASNDLWGTGETEAFF. CDR3 nucleotide sequence: TGTGCCAGCAACGACTTATGGGGTACAGGGGAGACTGAAGCTTTCTTT.

This clonotype was seen repeatedly, ten times or more. The CDR3 protein is CSARDIYNSPLHF. The CDR3 DNA reads as TGCAGTGCTAGGGACATTTATAATTCACCCCTCCACTTT. This chain links TRBV20-1 with TRBJ1-6, with D perhaps matching TRBD1 (5 bases). The germline V gene has CDR1 DFQATT and CDR2 SNEGSKA (reference sequence). This CDR3 has 13 amino acids. V was clipped by 3 bases and J by 4 bases, with 7 bases between them.

The chain couples TRBV19 to TRBJ2-7; possible D gene TRBD2, 5 bases. Germline lookup yields CDR1 LNHDA and CDR2 SQIVND (reference sequence). Trimming removed 8 bases from V and 2 bases from J, with 13 bases in between. This CDR3 region has 13 residues. CDR3 sequence: CASARGPTYEQYF. CDR3 nucleotide sequence: TGTGCCAGTGCTCGGGGTCCCACCTACGAGCAGTACTTC.

V usage is TRBV20-1 and J usage is TRBJ1-6; D call uncertain. This CDR3 has 15 amino acids. Germline assignment: CDR1 DFQATT and CDR2 SNEGSKA (reference sequence). Trimming took off 0 bases at V and 8 bases at J, with 14 bases between the two ends. The DNA for the CDR3 is TGCAGTGCTAGAGACTTCAGGAAAGGTGATTCACCCCTCCACTTT. Amino acids: CSARDFRKGDSPLHF.

The V call is TRBV2, the J call TRBJ2-1; TRBD2 matches 11 bases. With 2 bases clipped from V and 4 bases from J, the junction kept 4 bases outside the gene matches. Germline assignment: CDR1 SNHLY and CDR2 FYNNEI. The CDR3 loop spans 16 amino acids. The CDR3 protein is CASSEFLAGGYNEQFF. The CDR3 nucleotides read TGTGCCAGCAGTGAATTCCTAGCGGGGGGTTACAATGAGCAGTTCTTC.

The table lists this clonotype with many counts. In nucleotides, the CDR3 is TGTGCCAGCTCACCCGGGACAGTATTGGGGGAGCAGTACTTC. Protein: CASSPGTVLGEQYF. V is TRBV18 and J is TRBJ2-7, with TRBD1 matching over 7 bases. This CDR3 is built from 14 residues. Trimming at V came to 3 bases and at J to 7 bases, leaving 9 bases not matched to a gene. Germline V lookup: CDR1 KGHSH, CDR2 LQKENI. Looking up the rest from reference TRBV18 and TRBJ2-7 gives the full variable domain: NAGVMQNPRHLVRRRGQEARLRCSPMKGHSHVYWYRQLPEEGLKFMVYLQKENIIDESGMPKERFSAEFPKEGPSILRIQQVVRGDSAAYFCASSPGTVLGEQYFGPGTRLTVT.

This chain links TRBV7-7 with TRBJ2-5, with TRBD2 identical over 10 bases. Germline V gene sequence: CDR1 SSHAT, CDR2 FNYEAQ (reference sequence). CDR3 length: 14 residues. The CDR3 region has the DNA TGTGCTAGCGCGTCTAGCGGGGGCCGGGAGACCCAGTACTTC. Translated, it gives CASASSGGRETQYF.

This clonotype has ten or more counts. The chain recombines TRBV12-3 or TRBV12-4 with TRBJ2-3; 9 nucleotides align to TRBD1. V was pared by 5 bases and J by 5 bases, with 11 bases of the junction left unmatched. This CDR3 has 16 residues. The CDR3 DNA follows: TGTGCCAGCAGTCGGAAGGGACAGGGTTGGATAGATACGCAGTATTTT. The encoded protein is CASSRKGQGWIDTQYF.

There are a few counts of this clonotype. The chain couples TRBV6-5 to TRBJ1-5; D uncertain. CDR1 and CDR2 (germline): MNHEY, SVGAGI. Trimming took 8 bases from V and 6 from J, leaving 8 bases between them. This CDR3 has 11 amino acids. Here the CDR3 DNA reads TGTGCCAGCGGTCGAGGTCAGCCCCAGCATTTT. Its protein product is CASGRGQPQHF.

The chain joins TRBV27 to TRBJ1-1, with 11 positions matching TRBD1. CDR1 MNHEY and CDR2 SMNVEV come from the germline V gene (reference sequence). The CDR3 totals 17 residues. The J segment lost 7 bases and the V segment lost 5 bases, leaving 15 bases of the junction unmatched. The CDR3 loop is CASSTKRTGGAISEAFF. The CDR3 DNA is TGTGCCAGCAGTACCAAACGGACAGGGGGCGCGATTAGTGAAGCTTTCTTT.

This clonotype ranks as medium-sized. The genes are TRBV5-1 and TRBJ2-1; no definite D call. Germline CDR1 and CDR2: SGHRS and YFSETQ. The ends were cut back, 2 bases at V and 9 bases at J, with 9 bases in the middle. The CDR3 consists of 12 residues. The CDR3 DNA is TGCGCCAGCAGCTTAATGTGGAGTGAGCAGTTCTTC. It is translated as CASSLMWSEQFF.

This clonotype was detected a few times. The V gene is TRBV12-3 or TRBV12-4, the J gene TRBJ2-1; 7 nucleotides match TRBD2. The V segment lost 8 bases and the J segment 8 bases; nucleotides outside the gene matches: 12. This CDR3 contains 14 residues. CDR3 nucleotides: TGTGCCAGCCTCTCAAGGGAGCGGGGCGATGAGCAGTTCTTC. Amino acid sequence: CASLSRERGDEQFF.

This clonotype was detected ten times or more. One end of the junction fails to match germline, which may point to a read error. This chain uses TRBV27 with TRBJ1-2, with TRBD1 matching over 9 bases. CDR1 and CDR2 (germline): MNHEY, SMNVEV (reference sequence). The CDR3 is made up of 13 amino acids. The CDR3 here is CASSLGQGYGYTF. The CDR3 coding sequence is TGCGCCAGCAGCTTGGGACAGGGTTATGGCTACACCTTC.

This clonotype was detected many times. The chain couples TRBV10-3 to TRBJ1-4; no clear D gene. Germline V lookup: CDR1 ENHRY, CDR2 SYGVKD. CDR3 length equals 13 residues. The ends were cut back, 8 bases at V and 4 bases at J, with 11 bases in the middle. CDR3 protein: CAISVDGNEKLFF. The DNA of the CDR3 is TGTGCCATCTCTGTGGACGGTAATGAAAAACTGTTTTTT.

This clonotype showed up many times. The chain is built from TRBV11-2 and TRBJ1-1; no clear D gene. V was trimmed by 6 bases and J by 5 bases, leaving 19 bases between them. The germline CDR1 and CDR2 sequences are SGHAT and FQNNGV. The CDR3 sequence is 15 residues long. For the CDR3, the DNA is TGTGCCAGCAGACTACAACAGCCGGGGAGGACTGAAGCTTTCTTT. Amino acids: CASRLQQPGRTEAFF.

V usage is TRBV7-2 and J usage is TRBJ1-2; 9 nucleotides match TRBD1. V shed 3 bases, J shed 7 bases, and the junction held 6 bases outside the gene matches. In germline, CDR1 is SGHTA, CDR2 FQGNSA. The CDR3 is 14 residues long. This CDR3 is CASSFGQGLGGYTF. Written as DNA, the CDR3 is TGTGCCAGCAGCTTCGGACAGGGGTTAGGTGGCTACACCTTC. Together with reference TRBV7-2 and TRBJ1-2, the CDR3 gives the full variable domain: GAGVSQSPSNKVTEKGKDVELRCDPISGHTALYWYRQSLGQGLEFLIYFQGNSAPDKSGLPSDRFSAERTGGSVSTLTIQRTQQEDSAVYLCASSFGQGLGGYTFGSGTRLTVV.

This clonotype was picked up a small number of times. The V gene is TRBV29-1, the J gene TRBJ2-1, with TRBD1 as a possible D gene (5 bases). This CDR3 is built from 15 residues. V was cut by 5 bases and J by 0 bases, with 14 bases left in between. Per the germline V gene, CDR1 is SQVTM and CDR2 is ANQGSEA. CDR3 bases: TGCAGCGTTATATGGGGCCTGAGCTCCTACAATGAGCAGTTCTTC. Amino acid sequence: CSVIWGLSSYNEQFF.

This clonotype has just a few counts. The chain is built from TRBV5-6 and TRBJ2-3; 7 positions match TRBD2. The CDR3 is 13 residues long. Germline CDR1 and CDR2: SGHDT and YYEEEE. After removal of 6 bases from V and 3 bases from J, the junction contained 4 bases not matched to a gene. CDR3 sequence (DNA): TGTGCCAGCAACCAAGCGGGAACAGATACGCAGTATTTT. Protein: CASNQAGTDTQYF.

This chain joins TRBV20-1 and TRBJ2-1, with 7 bases that match TRBD2. The CDR3 runs to 13 residues. Per germline, CDR1 DFQATT and CDR2 SNEGSKA (reference sequence). The V and J ends lost 3 bases and 7 bases, in that order; junction bases with no gene match: 6. CDR3 sequence reads: CSASGWGGNEQFF. The CDR3, as DNA: TGCAGTGCTAGCGGGTGGGGGGGGAATGAGCAGTTCTTC.

At least ten counts were recorded for this clonotype. The J gene is TRBJ2-7, the V gene TRBV6-1; 13 bases are shared with TRBD2. The germline CDR1 and CDR2 sequences are MNHNS and SASEGT. This CDR3 is 16 amino acids long. Unmatched junction bases numbered 7, after V lost 6 bases and J lost 2 bases. This CDR3 is CASSGLAGVIAYEQYF. In DNA form, the CDR3 reads TGTGCCAGCAGCGGACTAGCGGGGGTCATTGCCTACGAGCAGTACTTC.